Below, 19 T cell receptor beta chains from the same sample are listed, as sequenced in a study of T cells in Graves' hyperthyroidism and ophthalmopathy. RNA transcripts provided the source from which TCR beta CDR3 regions were amplified. The HTBI primer set was used in a first-round RT-PCR of the TCR CDR3. Via MiXCR, TCRdb re-called the multiplex PCR reads, giving one row per CDR3 protein. Of under 650,000 distinct CDR3 sequences listed, 15% to 20% are singletons. What was sequenced was blood. These receptors originate from a woman aged 25-40 years with Graves' hyperthyroidism.

The chain couples TRBV27 to TRBJ1-5; 7 bases align to TRBD1. The V segment lost 4 bases and the J segment 2 bases; nucleotides outside the gene matches: 14. The CDR3 has 18 amino acids. Germline V CDR1 and CDR2: MNHEY, SMNVEV (reference sequence). CDR3 nucleotide sequence: TGTGCCAGCAGTTATGACAGGGATCGGCTAAGGGGCAATCAGCCCCAGCATTTT. This sequence encodes CASSYDRDRLRGNQPQHF.

This clonotype was seen ten or more times. The chain uses TRBV2 and TRBJ1-2; a weak D match, TRBD1 (6 bases). Trimming took off 4 bases at V and 7 bases at J, with 10 bases between the two ends. CDR3 length equals 12 residues. Germline CDR1 is SNHLY and CDR2 is FYNNEI. CDR3 in DNA: TGTGCCAGCAGTGCAGGGGATGCTGGCTACACCTTC. Protein sequence: CASSAGDAGYTF.

This clonotype showed up just a few times. J is TRBJ2-2 and V is TRBV29-1, with TRBD1 as a possible D gene (5 bases). Germline V gene sequence: CDR1 SQVTM, CDR2 ANQGSEA. CDR3 length: 14 residues. V gave up 5 bases and J gave up 2 bases, with 12 bases separating them. The CDR3 DNA reads TGCAGCGTTACAGGCTTAGATAACACCGGGGAGCTGTTTTTT. As protein: CSVTGLDNTGELFF.

This clonotype was observed a few times. This rearrangement joins TRBV27 to TRBJ2-5, with D tentatively TRBD1 (5 bases). V lost 4 bases, J lost 7 bases, and 13 bases lay in between. Germline V gene data show CDR1 as MNHEY and CDR2 as SMNVEV (reference sequence). The CDR3 length is 13 residues. The CDR3: CASSYGIRGTQYF. The DNA for the CDR3 is TGTGCCAGCAGTTACGGCATAAGGGGGACCCAGTACTTC.

This clonotype was detected ten times or more. The chain carries TRBV20-1 and TRBJ1-5; TRBD1 agrees at 8 bases. V gave up 0 bases and J gave up 2 bases; unmatched junction bases: 6. This CDR3 contains 16 residues. The V gene's germline CDR1 is DFQATT and CDR2 SNEGSKA (reference sequence). The CDR3 loop is CSARDFSGQGNQPQHF. The CDR3 DNA reads TGCAGTGCTAGAGATTTTTCGGGACAGGGCAATCAGCCCCAGCATTTT.

Concerning this clonotype: The junction differs from germline at one of its ends, possibly a read error. The chain has TRBV2 and TRBJ1-2, with 7 bases fitting TRBD1. The CDR3 is 15 residues long. Germline V gives CDR1 SNHLY, CDR2 FYNNEI. The CDR3 DNA follows: TGTGCCAGCAGTCCACGGACAGGACAACTGTATGGCTGCACCTTC. Amino acid sequence: CASSPRTGQLYGCTF. The full variable domain, rest sourced from reference TRBV2 and TRBJ1-2, is EPEVTQTPSHQVTQMGQEVILRCVPISNHLYFYWYRQILGQKVEFLVSFYNNEISEKSEIFDDQFSVERPDGSNFTLKIRSTKLEDSAMYFCASSPRTGQLYGCTFGSGTRLTVV.

This clonotype was counted ten times or more. J is TRBJ2-1 and V is TRBV7-9; 8 positions agree with TRBD1. CDR1 SEHNR and CDR2 FQNEAQ come from the germline V gene (reference sequence). The CDR3 runs 15 residues. V was clipped by 4 bases and J by 2 bases; unmatched bases: 4. The CDR3 reads CASSSPGQAYNEQFF. The CDR3 nucleotides are TGTGCCAGCAGCTCGCCGGGACAGGCCTACAATGAGCAGTTCTTC.

The genes are TRBV2 and TRBJ1-6; 8 bases agree with TRBD1. The CDR3 spans 14 residues. J lost 6 bases, V lost 5 bases, and 3 bases had no gene match. From germline, CDR1 is SNHLY and CDR2 FYNNEI. The CDR3 DNA reads as TGTGCCAGCAGTTGGACAGGGCCTAATTCACCCCTCCACTTT. This gives the protein CASSWTGPNSPLHF.

The chain uses TRBV5-6 and TRBJ1-3; unclear D gene. Between the trimmed V and J ends, which lost 2 bases and 7 bases, there was a span of 13 bases. Germline V gene data show CDR1 as SGHDT and CDR2 as YYEEEE. The CDR3 is made up of 14 amino acids. CDR3 residues: CASSFGPSENTIYF. Written as DNA, the CDR3 is TGTGCCAGCAGCTTTGGGCCTTCAGAGAACACCATATATTTT.

Ten or more counts support this clonotype. V gene TRBV7-2 combines with J gene TRBJ1-1; D gene uncertain. The ends were cut back, 5 bases at V and 4 bases at J, with 17 bases in the middle. CDR3 length: 15 amino acids. Germline-derived CDR1 and CDR2 are SGHTA and FQGNSA. CDR3 protein: CASSPYLSRGTEAFF. The CDR3 nucleotides read TGTGCCAGCAGCCCGTACCTTTCTCGGGGCACTGAAGCTTTCTTT. The full variable domain, in which reference TRBV7-2 and TRBJ1-1 provide the parts outside the CDR3, is GAGVSQSPSNKVTEKGKDVELRCDPISGHTALYWYRQSLGQGLEFLIYFQGNSAPDKSGLPSDRFSAERTGGSVSTLTIQRTQQEDSAVYLCASSPYLSRGTEAFFGQGTRLTVV.

This clonotype was counted at least ten times. The chain employs TRBV6-2 or TRBV6-3 and TRBJ2-7; D not resolved. Deletions cut 6 bases from V and 3 bases from J, with 18 bases between. Per germline, CDR1 MNHEY and CDR2 SVGEGT. The CDR3 has 15 residues. CDR3 coding DNA: TGTGCCAGCAGCTTCCGTTGGCAGGCCCACTACGAGCAGTACTTC. The encoded protein is CASSFRWQAHYEQYF.

This clonotype was detected ten times or more. The chain is built from TRBV6-1 and TRBJ2-1, with D perhaps matching TRBD2 (6 bases). The CDR3 is 17 amino acids. Trimming removed 2 bases at V and 6 bases at J, with 20 bases between. Germline values: CDR1 MNHNS, CDR2 SASEGT. The CDR3 here is CASSESFVTGVFNEQFF. The CDR3 bases are TGTGCCAGCAGTGAATCGTTTGTAACGGGAGTTTTCAATGAGCAGTTCTTC.

This sequence joins TRBV19 and TRBJ1-1; D unclear. V was pared by 4 bases and J by 6 bases, with 12 bases between. Germline lookup yields CDR1 LNHDA and CDR2 SQIVND (reference sequence). The CDR3 runs to 13 residues. The CDR3 coding sequence is TGTGCCAGTAGTACTGGGCGTTCGGCTGAAGCTTTCTTT. This codes for CASSTGRSAEAFF.

The gene calls are TRBV7-9 and TRBJ2-3; unclear D gene. The V end lost 1 base, the J end lost 3 bases, and 14 bases lay between the germline ends. Germline CDR1 and CDR2: SEHNR and FQNEAQ (reference sequence). The CDR3 loop spans 16 amino acids. As DNA, the CDR3 is TGTGCCAGCAGCTTAGTAAGGCCGCATAGGACAGATACGCAGTATTTT. It translates to CASSLVRPHRTDTQYF. The full variable domain, with the rest looked up from reference TRBV7-9 and TRBJ2-3, is DTGVSQNPRHKITKRGQNVTFRCDPISEHNRLYWYRQTLGQGPEFLTYFQNEAQLEKSRLLSDRFSAERPKGSFSTLEIQRTEQGDSAMYLCASSLVRPHRTDTQYFGPGTRLTVL.

This clonotype was seen at least ten times. The CDR3 loop reads CASSPGTDNTEAFF. The CDR3 DNA reads as TGCGCCAGCAGCCCCGGGACAGATAACACTGAAGCTTTCTTT. The chain links TRBV10-1 to TRBJ1-1; 7 nucleotides agree with TRBD1. The trim removed 6 bases at V and 2 bases at J, leaving 6 bases unmatched. The germline V gene encodes CDR1 WNHNN and CDR2 SYGVQD (reference sequence). This CDR3 contains 14 residues.

V is TRBV7-8 and J is TRBJ1-1; D unclear. V was clipped by 5 bases and J by 6 bases, with 13 bases between them. There are 13 residues in the CDR3. Germline values: CDR1 SGHVS, CDR2 FQNEAQ. CDR3 sequence (DNA): TGTGCCAGCAGCGTCAACAGAGGCGCTGAAGCTTTCTTT. Its translation: CASSVNRGAEAFF.

This clonotype showed up just a few times. The chain employs TRBV19 and TRBJ1-5; no definite D call. CDR1 is LNHDA, CDR2 SQIVND, per germline (reference sequence). The CDR3 has 14 amino acids. With 3 bases removed from V and 0 bases from J, the gap between germline ends came to 6 bases. The CDR3 sequence is CASSMENSNQPQHF. CDR3 in DNA: TGTGCCAGTAGTATGGAGAATAGCAATCAGCCCCAGCATTTT.

This clonotype has only a few counts. This may be a read error: a much more frequent sequence differs by one nucleotide. V is TRBV28 and J is TRBJ2-1; D gene ambiguous. The CDR3 has 14 amino acids. V lost 2 bases and J 9 bases, leaving 14 bases between the germline ends. Germline CDR1 reads MDHEN; CDR2 reads SYDVKM. CDR3 coding DNA: TGTGCCAGCAGTTTAGGTCTAATCGATGGTGAGCAGTTCTTC. Encoded protein: CASSLGLIDGEQFF. The entire variable domain, with the rest obtained from reference TRBV28 and TRBJ2-1, is as follows: DVKVTQSSRYLVKRTGEKVFLECVQDMDHENMFWYRQDPGLGLRLIYFSYDVKMKEKGDIPEGYSVSREKKERFSLILESASTNQTSMYLCASSLGLIDGEQFFGPGTRLTVL.

This clonotype came up many times. V is TRBV6-1 and J is TRBJ1-1; D not certain. This CDR3 has 11 residues. The V end was cut by 7 bases, the J end by 5 bases, with 8 bases between. In germline, CDR1 is MNHNS, CDR2 SASEGT. The DNA for the CDR3 is TGTGCCAGCACCCGGGATACTGAAGCTTTCTTT. Translating gives CASTRDTEAFF.